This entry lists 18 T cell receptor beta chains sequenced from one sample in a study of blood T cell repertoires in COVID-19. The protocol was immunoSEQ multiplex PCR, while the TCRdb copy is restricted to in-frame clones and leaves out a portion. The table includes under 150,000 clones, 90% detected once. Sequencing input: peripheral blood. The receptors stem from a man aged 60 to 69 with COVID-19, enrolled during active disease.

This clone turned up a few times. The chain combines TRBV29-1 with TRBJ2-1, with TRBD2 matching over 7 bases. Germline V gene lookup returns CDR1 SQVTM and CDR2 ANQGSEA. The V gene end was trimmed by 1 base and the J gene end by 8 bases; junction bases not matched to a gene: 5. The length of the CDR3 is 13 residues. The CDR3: CSVEGGSGDEQFF. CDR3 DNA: TGCAGCGTTGAAGGCGGGAGTGGGGATGAGCAGTTCTTC.

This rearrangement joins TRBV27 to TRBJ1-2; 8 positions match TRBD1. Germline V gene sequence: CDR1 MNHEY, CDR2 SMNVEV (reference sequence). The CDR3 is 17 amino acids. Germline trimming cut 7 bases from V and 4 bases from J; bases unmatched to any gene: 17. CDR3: CASKDSGGAARGYGYTF. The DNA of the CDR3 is TGTGCCAGCAAGGACTCAGGGGGCGCCGCCCGTGGCTATGGCTACACCTTC.

The CDR3 region has the DNA TGTGCTAGTGGTTTGGTACTAAGAATAGGGGTGGGCCCCGGGGAGCTGTTTTTT. This translates into CASGLVLRIGVGPGELFF. This chain links TRBV12-5 with TRBJ2-2; perhaps TRBD1 as D (5 bases). CDR3 size: 18 residues. The V and J ends lost 0 bases and 6 bases respectively, with 20 bases between them. Germline V gene sequence: CDR1 LGHNT, CDR2 FRNRAP.

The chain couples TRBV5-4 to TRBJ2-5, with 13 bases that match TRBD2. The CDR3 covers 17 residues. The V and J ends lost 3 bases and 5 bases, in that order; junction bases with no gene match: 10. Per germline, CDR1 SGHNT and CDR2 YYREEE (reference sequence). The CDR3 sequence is CASSSHAKTSGRETQYF. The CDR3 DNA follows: TGTGCCAGCAGCTCTCACGCAAAGACTAGCGGGAGGGAGACCCAGTACTTC. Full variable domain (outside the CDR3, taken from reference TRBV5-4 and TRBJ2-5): ETGVTQSPTHLIKTRGQQVTLRCSSQSGHNTVSWYQQALGQGPQFIFQYYREEENGRGNFPPRFSGLQFPNYSSELNVNALELDDSALYLCASSSHAKTSGRETQYFGPGTRLLVL.

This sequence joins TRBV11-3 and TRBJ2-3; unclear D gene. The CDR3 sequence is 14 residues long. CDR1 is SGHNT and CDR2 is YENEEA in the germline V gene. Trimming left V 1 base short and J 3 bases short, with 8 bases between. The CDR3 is CASSLGLETDTQYF. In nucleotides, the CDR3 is TGTGCCAGCAGCTTAGGACTTGAAACAGATACGCAGTATTTT.

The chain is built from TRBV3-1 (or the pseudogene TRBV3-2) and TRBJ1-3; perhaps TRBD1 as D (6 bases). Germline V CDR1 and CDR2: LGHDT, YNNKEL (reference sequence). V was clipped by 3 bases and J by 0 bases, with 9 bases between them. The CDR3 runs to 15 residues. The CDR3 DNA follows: TGTGCCAGCAGCCAGTTGACAGGCTCTGGAAACACCATATATTTT. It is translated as CASSQLTGSGNTIYF.

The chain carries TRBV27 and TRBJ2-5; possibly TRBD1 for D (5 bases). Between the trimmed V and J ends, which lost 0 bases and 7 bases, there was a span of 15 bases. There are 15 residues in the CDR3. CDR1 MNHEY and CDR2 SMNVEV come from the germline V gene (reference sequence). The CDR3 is CASSLSATAMGTQYF. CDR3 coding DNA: TGTGCCAGCAGTTTATCGGCGACAGCCATGGGGACCCAGTACTTC.

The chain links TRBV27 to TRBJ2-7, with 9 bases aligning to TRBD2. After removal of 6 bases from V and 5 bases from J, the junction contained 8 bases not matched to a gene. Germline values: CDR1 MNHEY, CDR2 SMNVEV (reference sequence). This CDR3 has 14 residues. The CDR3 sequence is CASRLAGEVNEQYF. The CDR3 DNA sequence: TGTGCCAGCAGGTTAGCGGGAGAGGTTAACGAGCAGTACTTC.

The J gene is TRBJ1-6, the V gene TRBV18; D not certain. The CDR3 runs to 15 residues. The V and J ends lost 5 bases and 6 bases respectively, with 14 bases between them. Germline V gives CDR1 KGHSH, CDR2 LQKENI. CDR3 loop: CASSTGIMGNSPLHF. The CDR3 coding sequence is TGTGCCAGCTCAACCGGGATAATGGGTAATTCACCCCTCCACTTT.

The DNA for the CDR3 is TGCAGTGCTTACTACAATGAGCAGTTCTTC. This gives the protein CSAYYNEQFF. The rearrangement links TRBV20-1 to TRBJ2-1; D is uncertain. Germline lookup yields CDR1 DFQATT and CDR2 SNEGSKA (reference sequence). This CDR3 contains 10 residues. V lost 5 bases and J 3 bases, leaving 2 bases between the germline ends.

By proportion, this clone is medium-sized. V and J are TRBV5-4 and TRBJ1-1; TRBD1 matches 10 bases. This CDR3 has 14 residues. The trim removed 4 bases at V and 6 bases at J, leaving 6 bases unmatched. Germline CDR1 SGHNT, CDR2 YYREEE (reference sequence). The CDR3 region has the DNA TGTGCCAGCAGCCACCCGGACAGGGGGGCTGAAGCTTTCTTT. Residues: CASSHPDRGAEAFF.

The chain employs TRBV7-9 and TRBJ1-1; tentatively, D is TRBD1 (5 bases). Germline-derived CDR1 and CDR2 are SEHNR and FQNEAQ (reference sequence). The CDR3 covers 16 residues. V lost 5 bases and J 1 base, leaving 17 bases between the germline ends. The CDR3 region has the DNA TGTGCCAGCAGCATCGGCCCCGACAGATGGAACACTGAAGCTTTCTTT. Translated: CASSIGPDRWNTEAFF.

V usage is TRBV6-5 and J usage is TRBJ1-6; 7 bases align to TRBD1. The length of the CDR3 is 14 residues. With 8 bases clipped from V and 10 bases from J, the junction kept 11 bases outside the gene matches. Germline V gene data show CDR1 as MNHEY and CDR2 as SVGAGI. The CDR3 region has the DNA TGTGCCAGCGGACGACAGGGACGGGGGTCACCCCTCCACTTT. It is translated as CASGRQGRGSPLHF.

The DNA for the CDR3 is TGTGCCACGGGTGCTAGCGGGAGTGCAGATACGCAGTATTTT. Translated: CATGASGSADTQYF. J is TRBJ2-3 and V is TRBV7-3; TRBD2 agrees at 10 bases. Trimming took 10 bases from V and 4 from J; bases not matched to a gene: 8. The CDR3 spans 14 residues. Germline V gives CDR1 SGHTA, CDR2 FQGTGA.

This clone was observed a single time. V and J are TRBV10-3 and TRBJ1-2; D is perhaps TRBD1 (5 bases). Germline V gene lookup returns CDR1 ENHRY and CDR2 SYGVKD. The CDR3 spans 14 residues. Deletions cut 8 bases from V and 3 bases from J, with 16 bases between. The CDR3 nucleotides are TGTGCCATCTCCGGCCGGGGGGATCACTATGGCTACACCTTC. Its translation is CAISGRGDHYGYTF.

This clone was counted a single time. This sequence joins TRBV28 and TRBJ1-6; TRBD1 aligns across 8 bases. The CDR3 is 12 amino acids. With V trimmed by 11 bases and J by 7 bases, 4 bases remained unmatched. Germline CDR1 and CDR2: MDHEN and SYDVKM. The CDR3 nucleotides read TGTGCCTACAGGACAGGGAATTCACCCCTCCACTTT. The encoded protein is CAYRTGNSPLHF.

The CDR3 coding sequence is TGTGCCAGCAGCTTGAGGCTAGCGGGTTCCCAAGAGACCCAGTACTTC. Its protein is CASSLRLAGSQETQYF. The chain couples TRBV5-4 to TRBJ2-5; 8 bases are a match to TRBD2. The J segment lost 1 base and the V segment lost 1 base, leaving 6 bases of the junction unmatched. Germline CDR1 is SGHNT and CDR2 is YYREEE (reference sequence). This CDR3 is built from 16 residues.

The CDR3 DNA reads TGTGCCAGCAGCTCCGACAGGGCCGGAGGGGAGCTGTTTTTT. Protein product: CASSSDRAGGELFF. V is TRBV11-3 and J is TRBJ2-2; TRBD1 aligns across 7 bases. The CDR3 has 14 residues. Germline CDR1 is SGHNT and CDR2 is YENEEA. The ends lost 4 bases at V and 8 bases at J; junction bases unmatched: 7.